A selection of T cell receptor beta chains follows, all from one sample in a study of T cells in Graves' hyperthyroidism and ophthalmopathy. TCRdb analysed the multiplex PCR reads with MiXCR anew, one entry per CDR3 protein. The table records about 510,000 distinct CDR3 sequences, roughly 15% of them present only once. What was sequenced was blood. These receptors all come from a woman aged 40 to 55 with Graves' hyperthyroidism. Both conserved end residues are part of each CDR3. The order of the fields is clone size, J gene, V gene, CDR3 protein. The listing skips clone size in some rows; elsewhere it reads once, few, many or a size class.

-,TRBJ2-2,TRBV13,CASSVGAGADGGELFF
-,TRBJ2-7,TRBV7-9,CASSLVQSYEQYF
-,TRBJ2-3,TRBV30,CAWSVRLASTDTQYF
few,TRBJ2-5,TRBV19,CASSRGQGGETQYF
-,TRBJ2-7,TRBV9,CASSEGLANYEQYF
many,TRBJ2-1,TRBV9,CASSVSRLPGEQFF
-,TRBJ2-3,TRBV18,CASSPRYRPTGADTQYF
few,TRBJ1-5,TRBV7-2,CASSLAGVGGSQHF
-,TRBJ2-2,TRBV5-4,CASSLGGISTGELFF
many,TRBJ2-3,TRBV10-3,CAISGLVGTDTQYF
few,TRBJ2-3,TRBV5-8,CASSSGLAGGRDTQYF
-,TRBJ1-1,TRBV6-1,CASSSGTGLAFF
many,TRBJ1-6,TRBV7-2,CASSLGDRANSPLHF
-,TRBJ2-7,TRBV4-2,CASSQGDRVYEQYF
few,TRBJ2-7,TRBV11-2,CASSLAGDTGAYEQYF
many,TRBJ2-6,TRBV28,CASSLWEVGAELADPRANVLTF
many,TRBJ2-7,TRBV3-1,CASSQDGSWQGNEQYF
many,TRBJ2-6,TRBV28,CASSLSGGISGANVLTF
-,TRBJ1-1,TRBV10-3,CAISESGYTEAFF
-,TRBJ2-7,TRBV7-2,CASSPRAGSSYEQYF
many,TRBJ1-2,TRBV3-1,CASSQEWSYGYTF
many,TRBJ1-4,TRBV11-2,CASSQGTSPTNEKLFF
many,TRBJ1-2,TRBV2,CASSEQTGLNYGYTF
-,TRBJ2-7,TRBV6-5,CASSYSASGNFHYEQYF
many,TRBJ2-7,TRBV5-4,CASSSESGRAYEQYF
many,TRBJ2-1,TRBV6-2/TRBV6-3,CASSRSTGNEQFF
once,TRBJ1-1,TRBV10-2,CASSEKIEAFF